The sequence of this TCR beta chain was determined in a study of shared clonotypes between healthy human individuals. Splitting of each subset's genomic DNA was done evenly across several immunoSEQ plates. Sequenced by immunoSEQ multiplex PCR; TCRdb stores in-frame clones only, minus some. The sample records approximately 2.5 million clones, more than 85% being singletons. In its sample, this clone was seen once. The CDR3 is 13 amino acids. Germline CDR1 is GTSNPN and CDR2 is SVGIG (reference sequence). V was pared by 2 bases and J by 2 bases, with 10 bases between. The chain combines TRBV30 with TRBJ2-7; possibly TRBD2 for D (6 bases). Input material: naive CD4+ T cells from PBMCs. Documented subset: CD45RA+ positively selected. The clonotype originates from a man aged 18 to 35 in good health. Some clones in this sample may be carry-over from other donors' samples. CDR3 amino acids: CAWSRRAAYEQYF. CDR3 nucleotide sequence: TGTGCCTGGAGTAGGAGGGCAGCCTACGAGCAGTACTTC. Full variable domain (remainder filled in from reference TRBV30 and TRBJ2-7): SQTIHQWPATLVQPVGSPLSLECTVEGTSNPNLYWYRQAAGRGLQLLFYSVGIGQISSEVPQNLSASRPQDRQFILSSKKLLLSDSGFYLCAWSRRAAYEQYFGPGTRLTVT.